These T cell receptor beta chains were read from a single sample in a study of identical twins. TCRdb passed the 5' RACE reads through MiXCR, listing each CDR3 protein once. The data hold about 450,000 distinct CDR3 sequences, with 15% to 20% observed a single time. The sequencing sample was made of naive T cells sorted from blood. These receptors all stem from a man aged 50-60 years in good health. Each CDR3 is given with its conserved first and last residue. The order of the fields is D gene, clone size, J gene, V gene, CDR3 DNA, CDR3 protein. A D gene is named only where the DNA matches it firmly. Clone size is shown for a subset of rows, as once, few, many or a class of expanded clone.

d_call: -
clone_size: -
j_call: TRBJ2-2
v_call: TRBV11-3
cdr3_nt: TGTGCCAGCAGCTTAGATCCCGCTGGGGGGGAGCTGTTTTTT
cdr3_aa: CASSLDPAGGELFF

d_call: TRBD1
clone_size: -
j_call: TRBJ2-1
v_call: TRBV11-2
cdr3_nt: TGTGCCAGCAGGACCTGGGACAGATACAATGAGCAGTTCTTC
cdr3_aa: CASRTWDRYNEQFF

d_call: -
clone_size: -
j_call: TRBJ2-7
v_call: TRBV15
cdr3_nt: TGTGCCACCAGCAGGGCGAACCCCTACGAGCAGTACTTC
cdr3_aa: CATSRANPYEQYF

d_call: TRBD1
clone_size: few
j_call: TRBJ2-1
v_call: TRBV29-1
cdr3_nt: TGCAGCGCCCGGACAGGGGGGGAGAATGAGCAGTTCTTC
cdr3_aa: CSARTGGENEQFF

d_call: -
clone_size: -
j_call: TRBJ2-1
v_call: TRBV7-2
cdr3_nt: TGTGCCAGCAGCCGTACATACGGGACTGGTAACAATGAGCAGTTCTTC
cdr3_aa: CASSRTYGTGNNEQFF

d_call: -
clone_size: few
j_call: TRBJ2-2
v_call: TRBV5-1
cdr3_nt: TGCGCCAGCAGCTTGCAATGGGAAAACACCGGGGAGCTGTTTTTT
cdr3_aa: CASSLQWENTGELFF

d_call: TRBD2
clone_size: -
j_call: TRBJ2-7
v_call: TRBV4-2
cdr3_nt: TGTGCCAGCAGCCCCCCACCTACCGGGACTAGCGGCTACGAGCAGTACTTC
cdr3_aa: CASSPPPTGTSGYEQYF

d_call: -
clone_size: few
j_call: TRBJ2-3
v_call: TRBV20-1
cdr3_nt: TGCAGTGCTAGAGATCCCCAGACTAGCACAGATACGCAGTATTTT
cdr3_aa: CSARDPQTSTDTQYF

d_call: -
clone_size: few
j_call: TRBJ2-2
v_call: TRBV29-1
cdr3_nt: TGCAGCTTCACCCGGGACGTCGCCGGGGAGCTGTTTTTT
cdr3_aa: CSFTRDVAGELFF

d_call: TRBD2
clone_size: -
j_call: TRBJ2-1
v_call: TRBV18
cdr3_nt: TGTGCCAGCTCACCGGGGACTAGCGGGAGATTATTGAAGGAGCAGTTCTTC
cdr3_aa: CASSPGTSGRLLKEQFF